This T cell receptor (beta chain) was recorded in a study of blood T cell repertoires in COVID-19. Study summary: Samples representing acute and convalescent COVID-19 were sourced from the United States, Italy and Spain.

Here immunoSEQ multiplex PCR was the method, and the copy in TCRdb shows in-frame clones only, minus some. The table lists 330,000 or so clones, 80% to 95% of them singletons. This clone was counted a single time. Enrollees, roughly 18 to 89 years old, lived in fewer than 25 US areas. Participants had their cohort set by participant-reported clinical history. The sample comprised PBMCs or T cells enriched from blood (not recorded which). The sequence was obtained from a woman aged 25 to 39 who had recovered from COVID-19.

CDR3 sequence: CASSHSGRGNTGELFF. CDR3 DNA sequence: TGTGCCAGCAGCCACAGCGGGAGAGGGAACACCGGGGAGCTGTTTTTT. This chain links TRBV3-1 (or the pseudogene TRBV3-2) with TRBJ2-2, with 8 bases fitting TRBD2. Germline V gives CDR1 LGHDT, CDR2 YNNKEL (reference sequence). Trimming at V came to 3 bases and at J to 1 base, leaving 4 bases not matched to a gene. This CDR3 spans 16 amino acids.